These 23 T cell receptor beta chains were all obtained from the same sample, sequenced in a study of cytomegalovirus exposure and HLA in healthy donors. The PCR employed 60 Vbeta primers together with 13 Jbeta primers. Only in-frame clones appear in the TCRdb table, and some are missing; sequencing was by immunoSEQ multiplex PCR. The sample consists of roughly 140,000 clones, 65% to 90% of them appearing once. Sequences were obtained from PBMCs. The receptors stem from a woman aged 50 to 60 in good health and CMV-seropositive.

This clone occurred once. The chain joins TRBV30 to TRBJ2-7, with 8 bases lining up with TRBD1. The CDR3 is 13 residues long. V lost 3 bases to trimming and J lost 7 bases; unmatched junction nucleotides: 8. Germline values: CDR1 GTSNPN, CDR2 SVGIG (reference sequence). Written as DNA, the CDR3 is TGTGCCTGGAGCACAGGGGGTCTGGGTGAGCAGTACTTC. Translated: CAWSTGGLGEQYF.

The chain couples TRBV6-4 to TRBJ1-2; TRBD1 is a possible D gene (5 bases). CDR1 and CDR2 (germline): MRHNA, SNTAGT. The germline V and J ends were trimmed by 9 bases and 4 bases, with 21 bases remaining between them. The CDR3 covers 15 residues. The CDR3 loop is CARLPPHGQIYGYTF. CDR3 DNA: TGTGCCAGGCTCCCCCCCCATGGACAAATCTATGGCTACACCTTC.

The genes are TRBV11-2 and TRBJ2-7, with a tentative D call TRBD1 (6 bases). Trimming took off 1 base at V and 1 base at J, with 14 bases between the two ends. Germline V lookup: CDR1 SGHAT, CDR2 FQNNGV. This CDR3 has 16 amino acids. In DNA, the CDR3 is TGTGCCAGCAGCTTAGCGACCGGGACATTTTCCTACGAGCAGTACTTC. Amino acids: CASSLATGTFSYEQYF. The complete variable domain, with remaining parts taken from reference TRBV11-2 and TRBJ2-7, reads EAGVAQSPRYKIIEKRQSVAFWCNPISGHATLYWYQQILGQGPKLLIQFQNNGVVDDSQLPKDRFSAERLKGVDSTLKIQPAKLEDSAVYLCASSLATGTFSYEQYFGPGTRLTVT.

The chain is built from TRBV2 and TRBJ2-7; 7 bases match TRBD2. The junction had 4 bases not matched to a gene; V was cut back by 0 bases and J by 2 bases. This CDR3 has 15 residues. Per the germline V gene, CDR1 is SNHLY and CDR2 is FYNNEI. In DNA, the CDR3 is TGTGCCAGCAGTGAAGCGCTTCGGGGGGCCTACGAGCAGTACTTC. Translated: CASSEALRGAYEQYF.

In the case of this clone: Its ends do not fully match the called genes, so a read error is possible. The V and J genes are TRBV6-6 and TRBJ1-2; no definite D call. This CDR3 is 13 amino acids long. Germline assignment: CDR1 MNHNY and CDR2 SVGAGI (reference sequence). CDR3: CASSQTLGYGHTF. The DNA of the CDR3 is TGTGCCAGCAGCCAAACGTTGGGCTATGGCCACACCTTC.

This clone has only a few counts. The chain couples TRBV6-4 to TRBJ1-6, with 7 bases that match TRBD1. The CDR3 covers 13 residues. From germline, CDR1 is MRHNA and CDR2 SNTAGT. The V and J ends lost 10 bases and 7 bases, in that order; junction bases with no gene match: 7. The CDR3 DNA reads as TGTGCCATCCTTGACAGGGCAAATTCACCCCTCCACTTT. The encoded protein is CAILDRANSPLHF.

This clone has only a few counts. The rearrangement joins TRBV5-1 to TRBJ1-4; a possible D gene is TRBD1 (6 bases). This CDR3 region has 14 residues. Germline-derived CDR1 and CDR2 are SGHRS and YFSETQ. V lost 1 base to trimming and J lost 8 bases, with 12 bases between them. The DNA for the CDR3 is TGCGCCAGCAGCTTGTCAGGGGTGGGGGAAAAACTGTTTTTT. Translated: CASSLSGVGEKLFF.

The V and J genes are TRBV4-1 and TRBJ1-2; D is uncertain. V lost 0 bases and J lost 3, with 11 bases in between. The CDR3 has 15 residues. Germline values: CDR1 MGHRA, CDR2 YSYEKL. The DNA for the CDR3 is TGCGCCAGCAGCCAAGAAATGTCAGTCTACTATGGCTACACCTTC. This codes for CASSQEMSVYYGYTF.

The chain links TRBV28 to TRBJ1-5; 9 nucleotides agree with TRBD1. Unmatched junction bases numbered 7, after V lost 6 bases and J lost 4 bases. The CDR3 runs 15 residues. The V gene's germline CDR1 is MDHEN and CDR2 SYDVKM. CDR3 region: CASSRGQGINQPQHF. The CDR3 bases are TGTGCCAGCAGCCGTGGACAGGGGATTAATCAGCCCCAGCATTTT.

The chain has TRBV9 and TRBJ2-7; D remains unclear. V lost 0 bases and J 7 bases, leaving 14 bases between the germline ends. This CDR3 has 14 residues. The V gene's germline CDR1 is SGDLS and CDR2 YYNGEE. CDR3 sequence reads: CASSVDSMGSEQYF. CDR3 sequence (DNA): TGTGCCAGCAGCGTAGATTCGATGGGCAGTGAGCAGTACTTC.

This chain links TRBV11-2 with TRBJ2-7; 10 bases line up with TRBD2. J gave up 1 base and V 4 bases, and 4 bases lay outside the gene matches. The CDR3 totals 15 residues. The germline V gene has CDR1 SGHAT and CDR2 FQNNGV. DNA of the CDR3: TGTGCCAGCAGCTCTTCTAGCGGGGGTTCCTACGAGCAGTACTTC. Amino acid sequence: CASSSSSGGSYEQYF.

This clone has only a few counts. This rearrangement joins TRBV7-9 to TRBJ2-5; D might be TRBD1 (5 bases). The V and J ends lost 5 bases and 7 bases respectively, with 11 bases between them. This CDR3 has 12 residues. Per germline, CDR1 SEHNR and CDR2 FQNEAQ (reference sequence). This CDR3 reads CASSGQQWTQYF. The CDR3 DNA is TGTGCCAGCAGCGGACAACAGTGGACCCAGTACTTC.

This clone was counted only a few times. The CDR3 loop is CASSLSAAGSNEQFF. CDR3 sequence (DNA): TGTGCCAGCTCACTCAGTGCAGCGGGGTCCAATGAGCAGTTCTTC. The V gene is TRBV18, the J gene TRBJ2-1, with 7 nucleotides matching TRBD2. J was trimmed by 6 bases and V by 4 bases; bases with no gene match: 9. The CDR3 loop spans 15 amino acids. Germline CDR1 reads KGHSH; CDR2 reads LQKENI.

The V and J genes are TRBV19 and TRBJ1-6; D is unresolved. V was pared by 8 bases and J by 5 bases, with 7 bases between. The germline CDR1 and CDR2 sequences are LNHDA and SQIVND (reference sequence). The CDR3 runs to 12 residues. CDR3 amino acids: CASCSNNSPLHF. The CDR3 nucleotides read TGTGCCAGTTGTTCTAATAATTCACCCCTCCACTTT.

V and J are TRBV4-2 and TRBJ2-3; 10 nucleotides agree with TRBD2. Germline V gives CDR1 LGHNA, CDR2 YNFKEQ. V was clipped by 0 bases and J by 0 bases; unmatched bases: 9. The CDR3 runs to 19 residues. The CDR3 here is CASSQDSLAGGSSTDTQYF. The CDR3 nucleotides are TGTGCCAGCAGCCAAGACTCGTTAGCGGGGGGTTCTAGCACAGATACGCAGTATTTT.

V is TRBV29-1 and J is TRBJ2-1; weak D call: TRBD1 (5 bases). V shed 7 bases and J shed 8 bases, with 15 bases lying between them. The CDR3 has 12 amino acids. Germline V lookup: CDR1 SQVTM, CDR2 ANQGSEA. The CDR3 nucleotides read TGCAGCGGCTCTCTTAGGGGTGATGAGCAGTTCTTC. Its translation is CSGSLRGDEQFF.

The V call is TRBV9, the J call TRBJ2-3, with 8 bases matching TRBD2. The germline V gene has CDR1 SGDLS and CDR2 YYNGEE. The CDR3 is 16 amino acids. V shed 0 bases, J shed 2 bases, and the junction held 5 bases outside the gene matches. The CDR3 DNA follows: TGTGCCAGCAGCGTAGAATCGGGGGGGCCCACAGATACGCAGTATTTT. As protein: CASSVESGGPTDTQYF.

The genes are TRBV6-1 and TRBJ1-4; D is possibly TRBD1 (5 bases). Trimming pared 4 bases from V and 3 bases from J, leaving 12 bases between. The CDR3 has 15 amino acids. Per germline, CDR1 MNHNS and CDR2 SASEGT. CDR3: CASSGSGTANEKLFF. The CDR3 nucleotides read TGTGCCAGCAGTGGTTCGGGGACTGCTAATGAAAAACTGTTTTTT.

CDR3 residues: CASSVRAPETQYF. CDR3 coding DNA: TGTGCCAGCAGCGTAAGAGCCCCAGAGACCCAGTACTTC. The chain recombines TRBV11-2 with TRBJ2-5; D unclear. The germline gives CDR1 SGHAT, CDR2 FQNNGV. This CDR3 spans 13 amino acids. V gave up 5 bases and J gave up 4 bases, with 11 bases separating them.

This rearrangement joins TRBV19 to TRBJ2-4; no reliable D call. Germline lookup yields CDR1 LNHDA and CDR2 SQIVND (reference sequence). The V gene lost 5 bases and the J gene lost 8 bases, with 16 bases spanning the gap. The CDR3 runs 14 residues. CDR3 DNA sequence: TGTGCCAGTAGTTCCGACTCCGATCGGGACATTCAGTACTTC. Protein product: CASSSDSDRDIQYF.

In nucleotides, the CDR3 is TGTGCCAGCAGCTTATACGGCGGGGGGGTTAAAGAGACCCAGTACTTC. It is translated as CASSLYGGGVKETQYF. The chain joins TRBV7-9 to TRBJ2-5, with TRBD2 matching 9 bases. Trimming took 2 bases from V and 3 from J; bases not matched to a gene: 7. The V gene's germline CDR1 is SEHNR and CDR2 FQNEAQ (reference sequence). The length of the CDR3 is 16 residues.

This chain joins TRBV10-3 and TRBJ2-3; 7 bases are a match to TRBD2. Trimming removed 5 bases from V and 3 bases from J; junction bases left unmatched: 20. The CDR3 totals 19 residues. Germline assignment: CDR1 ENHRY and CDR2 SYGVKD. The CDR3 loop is CAISPGSRMMDGRTDTQYF. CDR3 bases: TGTGCCATCAGTCCAGGGTCCCGGATGATGGACGGGAGGACAGATACGCAGTATTTT.

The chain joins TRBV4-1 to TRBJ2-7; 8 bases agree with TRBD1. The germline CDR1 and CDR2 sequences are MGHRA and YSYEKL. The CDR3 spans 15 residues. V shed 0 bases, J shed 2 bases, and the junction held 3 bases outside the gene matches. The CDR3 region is CASSQDLTGAYEQYF. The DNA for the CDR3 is TGCGCCAGCAGCCAAGATTTGACAGGGGCCTACGAGCAGTACTTC.